This T cell receptor beta chain was identified in a study of blood T cell repertoires in COVID-19. Across the study: The origin of the acute and convalescent COVID-19 samples was the United States, Italy and Spain. PBMCs, B-cell-depleted T cells, or T cells provided the cDNA or gDNA that made up the material.

CDR1 and CDR2 from the germline V gene are SNHLY and FYNNEI. V shed 1 base, J shed 4 bases, and the junction held 9 bases outside the gene matches. There are 16 residues in the CDR3. Seattle enrolled patients during active infection and tracked them longitudinally. In the authors' methods: Amplified reference gene primers provided the basis for estimating nucleated cell counts. Profiled with immunoSEQ multiplex PCR; TCRdb holds only in-frame clones, not every one. That table is the source of V, J and clone size, and D and trimming were worked out from the DNA. The sample has about 500,000 clones, approximately 89% seen once. This clone was observed once.

Sequencing was performed on peripheral blood. The TCR sequence derives from a man aged 18 to 29 with COVID-19, enrolled during active disease. The chain uses TRBV2 and TRBJ2-7, with 8 bases identical to TRBD1. CDR3 protein: CASSEGFGQGQYEQYF. The DNA of the CDR3 is TGTGCCAGCAGTGAAGGTTTTGGACAGGGTCAATACGAGCAGTACTTC. The whole variable domain, remainder taken from reference TRBV2 and TRBJ2-7, is EPEVTQTPSHQVTQMGQEVILRCVPISNHLYFYWYRQILGQKVEFLVSFYNNEISEKSEIFDDQFSVERPDGSNFTLKIRSTKLEDSAMYFCASSEGFGQGQYEQYFGPGTRLTVT.